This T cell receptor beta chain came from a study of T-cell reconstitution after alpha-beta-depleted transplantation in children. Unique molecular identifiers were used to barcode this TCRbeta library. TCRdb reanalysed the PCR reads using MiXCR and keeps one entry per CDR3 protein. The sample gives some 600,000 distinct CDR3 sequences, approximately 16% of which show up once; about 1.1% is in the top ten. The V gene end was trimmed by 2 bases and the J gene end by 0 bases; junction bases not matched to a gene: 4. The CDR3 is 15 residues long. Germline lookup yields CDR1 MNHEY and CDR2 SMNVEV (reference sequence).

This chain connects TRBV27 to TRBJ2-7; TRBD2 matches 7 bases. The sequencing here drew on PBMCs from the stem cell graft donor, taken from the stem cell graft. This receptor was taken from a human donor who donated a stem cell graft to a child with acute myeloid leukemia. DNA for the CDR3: TGTGCCAGCAGTTTAAGCGGGATGTCCTCCTACGAGCAGTACTTC. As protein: CASSLSGMSSYEQYF.